This T cell receptor beta chain was retrieved from a study of identical twins. General study points: Within twin pairs, the out-of-frame alpha sequences they shared showed excess low generation probability. Researchers caution that invariant MAIT and iNKT cells could partly confound zero-insertion analyses.

TCRdb passed the 5' RACE reads through MiXCR, listing each CDR3 protein once. The sample lists 420,000 or so distinct CDR3 sequences; approximately 17% were seen once. Looked up from germline, CDR1 is MNHEY and CDR2 is SVGAGI. CDR3 length: 13 amino acids. Trimming took off 2 bases at V and 4 bases at J, with 9 bases between the two ends. Remarks on this clonotype: Its antigen is undetermined.

The receptor was isolated from a man aged 50 to 60 in good health. The sample taken for sequencing was naive T cells sorted from blood. This chain uses TRBV6-5 with TRBJ2-7, with D tentatively TRBD2 (5 bases). The CDR3 loop reads CASSYRRGYEQYF. The CDR3 DNA follows: TGTGCCAGCAGTTACCGACGGGGATACGAGCAGTACTTC.